These 5 T cell receptor beta chains came from one sample sequenced in a study of cytomegalovirus exposure and HLA in healthy donors. PCR amplification relied on 60 Vbeta primers (plus 13 Jbeta primers). TCRdb's copy holds only in-frame clones and misses some; the assay was immunoSEQ multiplex PCR. Of over 110,000 clones listed, 73% were seen once; the top ten hold over 1%. Sequencing was done on a sample of PBMCs. The origin of the receptors is a woman between 40 and 50 years old in good health and CMV-seronegative.

This clone was seen a handful of times. The chain uses TRBV4-1 and TRBJ1-1; no definite D call. Germline assignment: CDR1 MGHRA and CDR2 YSYEKL. This CDR3 has 15 residues. V lost 5 bases and J 1 base, leaving 14 bases between the germline ends. CDR3 sequence reads: CASSSYQAPNTEAFF. Here the CDR3 DNA reads TGCGCCAGCAGCTCTTACCAGGCCCCGAACACTGAAGCTTTCTTT.

V usage is TRBV13 and J usage is TRBJ1-1, with a possible D match to TRBD1 (5 bases). CDR1 is PRHDT and CDR2 is FYEKMQ in the germline V gene (reference sequence). V was pared by 1 base and J by 1 base, with 10 bases between. The CDR3 is 15 residues long. Here the CDR3 reads CASSLDRTKNTEAFF. CDR3 coding DNA: TGTGCCAGCAGCTTAGACAGGACAAAGAACACTGAAGCTTTCTTT.

The chain employs TRBV27 and TRBJ1-6; the D is unclear. The length of the CDR3 is 16 residues. Trimming pared 4 bases from V and 5 bases from J, leaving 15 bases between. CDR1 is MNHEY and CDR2 is SMNVEV in the germline V gene (reference sequence). The CDR3 region is CASSSRGIRNNSPLHF. The CDR3 DNA sequence: TGTGCCAGCAGTTCCCGAGGAATTAGGAATAATTCACCCCTCCACTTT.

This clone was seen a single time. The chain uses TRBV2 and TRBJ2-1, with 7 bases aligning to TRBD2. With V trimmed by 8 bases and J by 7 bases, 17 bases remained unmatched. There are 16 residues in the CDR3. Per the germline V gene, CDR1 is SNHLY and CDR2 is FYNNEI. This CDR3 is CASSSLGASGRNEQFF. The DNA for the CDR3 is TGTGCCAGCTCCTCCCTTGGGGCGTCCGGGAGGAATGAGCAGTTCTTC.

The chain employs TRBV2 and TRBJ1-5, with D possibly TRBD1 on 5 matching bases. Per the germline V gene, CDR1 is SNHLY and CDR2 is FYNNEI. Trimming cost V 6 bases and J 5 bases, with 11 bases left between them. There are 13 residues in the CDR3. The CDR3 region is CASRGREDQPQHF. CDR3 coding DNA: TGTGCCAGCAGGGGCAGGGAAGATCAGCCCCAGCATTTT.